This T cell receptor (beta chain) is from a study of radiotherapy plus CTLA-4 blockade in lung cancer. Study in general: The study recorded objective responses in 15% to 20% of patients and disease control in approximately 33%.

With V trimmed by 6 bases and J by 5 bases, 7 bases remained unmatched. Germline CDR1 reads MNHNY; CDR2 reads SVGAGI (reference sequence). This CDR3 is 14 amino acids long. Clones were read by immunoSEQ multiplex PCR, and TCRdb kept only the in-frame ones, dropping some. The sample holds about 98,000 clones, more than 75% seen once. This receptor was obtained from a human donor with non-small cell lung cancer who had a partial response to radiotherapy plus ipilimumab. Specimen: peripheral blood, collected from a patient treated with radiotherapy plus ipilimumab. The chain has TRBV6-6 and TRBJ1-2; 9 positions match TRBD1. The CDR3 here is CASSADRGSYGYTF. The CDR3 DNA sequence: TGTGCCAGCAGCGCGGACAGGGGTTCTTATGGCTACACCTTC.